The clone carrying this TCR beta chain was seen repeatedly, ten times or more. The antigen is not known. The source of the sample is a study of blood T cells in healthy people across ages. Study-level results: PBMCs were not sorted, which prevented a conclusive comparison of naive versus antigen-experienced cells. The recorded TCR beta diversity per million T cells decreased in a roughly linear manner with age. The CMV status of each donor remained undetermined, and this could have confounded shifts in expanded clonotypes.

V was pared by 8 bases and J by 5 bases, with 15 bases between. The CDR3 runs 13 residues. Germline V gives CDR1 SGHTA, CDR2 FQGNSA. It was with a sample-barcoded 5' primer and a J-beta primer mix that a second PCR of about 6 to 12 cycles was run. Via MiXCR, TCRdb re-called the 5' RACE reads, giving one row per CDR3 protein. The repertoire holds some 1.7 million distinct CDR3 sequences, roughly 27% seen once, with approximately 7.7% in the top ten. The TCR was taken from a young woman in good health. What was sequenced was blood. The V and J genes are TRBV7-2 and TRBJ1-2; the D gene is possibly TRBD1 (6 bases). CDR3 in amino acids: CASDRGDTYGYTF. The DNA of the CDR3 is TGTGCCAGCGATAGGGGGGATACTTATGGCTACACCTTC.